The rows below give T cell receptor beta chains drawn from one sample of a study of blood T cell repertoires in COVID-19. Using immunoSEQ multiplex PCR, the repertoire was profiled, and TCRdb retains in-frame clones only, with some absent. The table records a few hundred thousand clones, about 83% of them present only once. Sequenced material: peripheral blood. These receptors all come from a woman between 50 and 59 years old with acute or convalescent COVID-19. Both conserved end residues are part of each CDR3. Fields, in order: V gene, J gene, clone size, D gene, CDR3 DNA, CDR3 protein. The D gene is left open where the match is weak. Clone size appears in some rows only: once, few, many, or a class for an expanded clone.

v_gene: TRBV6-1
j_gene: TRBJ2-7
abundance: -
d_gene: -
CDR3nt: TGTGCCAGCAGTGATCCCTTTTTTCAGGTCTTCGACGAGCAGTACTTC
CDR3aa: CASSDPFFQVFDEQYF

v_gene: TRBV7-2
j_gene: TRBJ2-1
abundance: -
d_gene: TRBD2
CDR3nt: TGTGCCAGCAGCTTAGGGACTAGCGGGGAGGAGCAGTTCTTC
CDR3aa: CASSLGTSGEEQFF

v_gene: TRBV27
j_gene: TRBJ2-2
abundance: -
d_gene: -
CDR3nt: TGTGCCTTCACAGGGGGGGGCACCGGGGAGCTGTTTTTT
CDR3aa: CAFTGGGTGELFF

v_gene: TRBV14
j_gene: TRBJ1-1
abundance: once
d_gene: -
CDR3nt: TGTGCCAGCAGCCGACATCGGGGATCGAACACTGAAGCTTTCTTT
CDR3aa: CASSRHRGSNTEAFF

v_gene: TRBV6-5
j_gene: TRBJ1-1
abundance: -
d_gene: -
CDR3nt: TGTGCCAGCAGGCCCTTTTGGCTCAAGAACACTGAAGCTTTCTTT
CDR3aa: CASRPFWLKNTEAFF

v_gene: TRBV28
j_gene: TRBJ2-5
abundance: -
d_gene: TRBD1
CDR3nt: TGTGCCAGCAGTTTATGGGCCCTCCGACAGGGGGCGTCCCAAGAGACCCAGTACTTC
CDR3aa: CASSLWALRQGASQETQYF

v_gene: TRBV2
j_gene: TRBJ2-1
abundance: -
d_gene: -
CDR3nt: TGTGCCAGCAGCCTAGATTCCCAGGGAGGAGGCAATGAGCAGTTCTTC
CDR3aa: CASSLDSQGGGNEQFF

v_gene: TRBV21-1
j_gene: TRBJ2-7
abundance: -
d_gene: -
CDR3nt: TGTGCCAGCAGCATTCCCTCCGGGACTAGCGGCTCCTACGAGCAGTACTTC
CDR3aa: CASSIPSGTSGSYEQYF

v_gene: TRBV7-2
j_gene: TRBJ1-2
abundance: -
d_gene: -
CDR3nt: TGTGCCAGCAGCACACAGGGCACACATGGCTACACCTTC
CDR3aa: CASSTQGTHGYTF

v_gene: TRBV28
j_gene: TRBJ1-2
abundance: -
d_gene: TRBD1
CDR3nt: TGTGCCAGCAGTCCCCCCCGGGGACAGGGGAGGGAGGATGGCTACACCTTC
CDR3aa: CASSPPRGQGREDGYTF

v_gene: TRBV7-2
j_gene: TRBJ2-7
abundance: -
d_gene: TRBD2
CDR3nt: TGTGCCAGCAGCTTAAGGCGGGAGCGGCTCCTCGAGCAGTACTTC
CDR3aa: CASSLRRERLLEQYF

v_gene: TRBV19
j_gene: TRBJ2-2
abundance: few
d_gene: TRBD2
CDR3nt: TGTGCCAGTAGTATCGCTTATAGCGGGACCGGGGAGCTGTTTTTT
CDR3aa: CASSIAYSGTGELFF

v_gene: TRBV5-1
j_gene: TRBJ2-7
abundance: -
d_gene: TRBD1
CDR3nt: TGCGCCAGCAGCTTTCTTCAGGGGGAAGGGTACGAGCAGTACTTC
CDR3aa: CASSFLQGEGYEQYF

v_gene: TRBV27
j_gene: TRBJ2-1
abundance: -
d_gene: TRBD2
CDR3nt: TGTGCCAGCAGTTTCAATGCTTTTAGCGGGAGGAATGAGCAGTTCTTC
CDR3aa: CASSFNAFSGRNEQFF

v_gene: TRBV28
j_gene: TRBJ1-2
abundance: -
d_gene: TRBD1
CDR3nt: TGTGCCAGCAGCCAACAGGGGGACTTCAATGGCTACACCTTC
CDR3aa: CASSQQGDFNGYTF

v_gene: TRBV11-1
j_gene: TRBJ1-5
abundance: -
d_gene: -
CDR3nt: TGTGCCAGCAGCTTGGGTCGGCAGGGGAGCCCCCAGCATTTT
CDR3aa: CASSLGRQGSPQHF